This TCR beta chain was captured in a study of response to subunit inactivated influenza vaccine. Using its own MiXCR run on the RT-PCR reads, TCRdb lists one record per CDR3 protein. The sample contains about 570,000 distinct CDR3 sequences, roughly 12% of which appear only once. This clonotype has only a few counts. Its specificity is not known. The CDR3 runs 15 residues. Trimming cost V 6 bases and J 10 bases; bases outside gene matches: 8. Germline lookup yields CDR1 SEHNR and CDR2 FQNEAQ (reference sequence). General observations from the study: Each seasonal flu vaccination may recruit only limited new T cells, authors suggested.

The V gene is TRBV7-9, the J gene TRBJ1-6; 11 bases map to TRBD1. Sequencing used PBMCs from blood, obtained on the day of vaccination. The receptor was derived from a man aged 50-60 years who received an inactivated influenza vaccine. CDR3 DNA sequence: TGTGCCAGCAGTCGAGGACAGGGGGCTAGATCACCCCTCCACTTT. Protein: CASSRGQGARSPLHF.